One T cell receptor beta chain is described in this entry. This clone was counted a single time. The antigen this receptor binds is unknown. Base qualities were left out, and no much larger clone turns up one base away. Per the germline V gene, SGHDT is the CDR1 and YYEEEE is the CDR2. The germline ends are 15 bases apart after V is trimmed by 4 bases and J by 8 bases. The CDR3 goes from the cysteine to the phenylalanine over 13 residues. The entry retains the CDR3 DNA only, 39 bases that are in frame from base 1. TCRbeta CDR3 regions were amplified from genomic DNA by means of the immunoSEQ Assay, a bias-controlled multiplex PCR. For the original study's pipeline: Nucleated cell counts per sample were estimated from amplification of reference gene primers within the assay. To quantify the absolute abundance of each unique TCRbeta CDR3 rearrangement, sequence reads were collapsed and filtered. For each sample, productive Simpson clonality was calculated as the square root of Simpson's diversity index over productive rearrangements. TCRdb took this table from immuneACCESS and kept in-frame rearrangements with V and J called. Such tables lack part of the clones; where checked against another copy, unresolved V genes explain under half of the gap, and the rest is unexplained. From that table come the V and J calls and clone size; the DNA was used to work out D and trimming. The sample has 200,000 to 250,000 clones on record, roughly nine tenths of them singletons. The ten largest clones represent approximately 2.8% of the sample.

This entry is derived from a study of blood T cell repertoires in COVID-19 (dated by TCRdb to between 2020 and 2021). Some background on the complete study: For ImmuneRACE Cohort 3, a participant was defined as recovered based on two consecutive negative NP/OP PCR tests, clearance by a healthcare professional, or resolution of symptoms. Collaborator samples came from the United States, Italy and Spain and covered acute and convalescent phases of COVID-19. The material from the prospective study consisted of cDNA or gDNA derived from T cells, B-cell-depleted T cells, or PBMCs. The dataset comprised deeply sampled blood TCRbeta repertoires from subjects exposed to, actively infected with, or recovered from COVID-19. The repertoires were released in a freely available public database meant as a resource for research on the immune response to SARS-CoV-2. Samples came from the ongoing ImmuneRACE study (first 160 participants) plus 1,254 subjects from 6 global collaborators. The sample metadata nearly always contained a de-identified subject ID, COVID-19 status, age in years and sex. Where HLA class I and class II types were available, the types were taken from metadata supplied by the sample provider, not from assay-based typing. Overall study results and their limits: The quantity of clinical and demographic metadata differed by source and by participant and was supplied without curation.

Enrolling through a virtual design, the prospective study's participants ranged in age from roughly 18 to 89 years and lived across about two dozen United States geographic areas. In the prospective study, participants were assigned to cohorts based on the clinical history participants reported in a screening survey and a study questionnaire. In the prospective study, mobile phlebotomists collected whole blood, serum and a nasopharyngeal or oropharyngeal swab from each participant. Participants in the prospective study had the option to provide additional blood draws and questionnaires over a 2-month period. Blood samples from the prospective study were shipped frozen or at room temperature prior to DNA extraction.

The specimen was PBMCs or T cells enriched from blood (not recorded which). The chain links TRBV5-6 with TRBJ1-2, with no D gene named confidently. This TCR was recovered from a woman aged 50 to 65 in a cohort exposed to, infected with or recovered from COVID-19 (not recorded which). The nucleotides read TGTGCCAGCAGCCTCCCGGTAGTTTTAGGCTACACCTTC. Its protein product is CASSLPVVLGYTF.